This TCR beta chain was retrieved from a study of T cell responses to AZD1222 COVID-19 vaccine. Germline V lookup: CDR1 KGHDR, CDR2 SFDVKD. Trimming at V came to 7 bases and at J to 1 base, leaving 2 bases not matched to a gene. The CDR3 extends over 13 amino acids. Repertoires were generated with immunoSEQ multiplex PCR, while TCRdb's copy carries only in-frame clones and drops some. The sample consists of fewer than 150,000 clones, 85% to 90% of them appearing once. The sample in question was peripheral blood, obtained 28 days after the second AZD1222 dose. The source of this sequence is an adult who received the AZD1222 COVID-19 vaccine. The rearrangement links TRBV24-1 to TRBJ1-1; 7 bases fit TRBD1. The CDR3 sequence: CATRQGWNTEAFF. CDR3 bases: TGTGCCACCAGACAGGGGTGGAACACTGAAGCTTTCTTT.